The 25 T cell receptor beta chains given below trace back to one sample, sequenced in a study of T cell changes during pregnancy in multiple sclerosis. This table comes from immunoSEQ multiplex PCR, and its TCRdb copy is limited to in-frame clones, with some not included. The sample gives about 76,000 clones, about 94% of which show up once; about 0.5% is in the top ten. This specimen consisted of peripheral blood, obtained in the third trimester of pregnancy. The receptors shown here come from a female donor with multiple sclerosis, enrolled in a pregnancy study.

In this sample, this clone turned up once. The chain links TRBV4-3 to TRBJ2-5, with 10 positions matching TRBD1. The CDR3 runs 16 residues. Germline V gives CDR1 LGHNA, CDR2 YSLEER. V shed 1 base, J shed 6 bases, and the junction held 8 bases outside the gene matches. The CDR3 here is CASSQAMTGGGKTQYF. The CDR3 DNA is TGCGCCAGCAGCCAAGCAATGACAGGGGGCGGGAAGACCCAGTACTTC.

V is TRBV18 and J is TRBJ1-2, with TRBD1 matching over 8 bases. V lost 5 bases to trimming and J lost 4 bases; unmatched junction nucleotides: 6. The CDR3 runs to 14 residues. Germline V gives CDR1 KGHSH, CDR2 LQKENI. This chain's CDR3 is CASSEGQEIYGYTF. The CDR3, as DNA: TGTGCCAGCTCAGAGGGACAGGAGATCTATGGCTACACCTTC.

J is TRBJ1-1 and V is TRBV9; 8 nucleotides line up with TRBD1. From germline, CDR1 is SGDLS and CDR2 YYNGEE. The CDR3 loop spans 15 amino acids. The junction had 10 bases not matched to a gene; V was cut back by 5 bases and J by 4 bases. The CDR3, as DNA: TGTGCCAGCAGGCGGACAGGGTCTGGTGGCACTGAAGCTTTCTTT. It translates to CASRRTGSGGTEAFF.

The chain uses TRBV7-9 and TRBJ1-2; 7 bases match TRBD1. The CDR3 contains 16 residues. J lost 6 bases, V lost 5 bases, and 15 bases had no gene match. The germline V gene encodes CDR1 SEHNR and CDR2 FQNEAQ (reference sequence). CDR3 DNA: TGTGCCAGCAGCCCAGGGGGACGACAGGGACACAATGGCTACACCTTC. This codes for CASSPGGRQGHNGYTF.

This chain joins TRBV27 and TRBJ2-7; D gene uncertain. The CDR3 spans 13 residues. V lost 7 bases, J lost 0 bases, and 10 bases lay in between. Germline V gene sequence: CDR1 MNHEY, CDR2 SMNVEV (reference sequence). CDR3 DNA: TGTGCCAGCATGTTACTAACCTCCTACGAGCAGTACTTC. It yields the protein CASMLLTSYEQYF.

This chain joins TRBV5-5 and TRBJ1-2; 7 bases fit TRBD1. The germline V gene encodes CDR1 SGHKS and CDR2 YYEKEE (reference sequence). J lost 6 bases, V lost 2 bases, and 7 bases had no gene match. The CDR3 extends over 14 amino acids. This CDR3 is CASSFHRGTNGYTF. For the CDR3, the DNA is TGTGCCAGCAGCTTTCACAGGGGAACTAATGGCTACACCTTC.

The genes are TRBV9 and TRBJ1-6, with 7 bases identical to TRBD1. Germline lookup yields CDR1 SGDLS and CDR2 YYNGEE. The junction had 7 bases not matched to a gene; V was cut back by 0 bases and J by 7 bases. The CDR3 extends over 16 amino acids. Here the CDR3 reads CASSVAPTGLNSPLHF. The CDR3 coding sequence is TGTGCCAGCAGCGTAGCCCCGACAGGGTTGAATTCACCCCTCCACTTT. Supplemented by reference TRBV9 and TRBJ1-6, the full variable domain reads DSGVTQTPKHLITATGQRVTLRCSPRSGDLSVYWYQQSLDQGLQFLIQYYNGEERAKGNILERFSAQQFPDLHSELNLSSLELGDSALYFCASSVAPTGLNSPLHFGNGTRLTVT.

V and J are TRBV7-2 and TRBJ2-7, with TRBD1 as a possible D gene (6 bases). This CDR3 is 18 amino acids long. V was pared by 1 base and J by 3 bases, with 22 bases between. Germline assignment: CDR1 SGHTA and CDR2 FQGNSA. For the CDR3, the DNA is TGTGCCAGCAGCTTAGGAGGGGTAGGGTCGGGACAACTCTACGAGCAGTACTTC. Translation gives CASSLGGVGSGQLYEQYF.

The rearrangement uses TRBV19 and TRBJ2-4; D unresolved. In germline, CDR1 is LNHDA, CDR2 SQIVND (reference sequence). The V gene lost 7 bases and the J gene lost 0 bases, with 19 bases spanning the gap. The CDR3 contains 17 residues. The CDR3 spells CASMEFPARLAKNIQYF. DNA of the CDR3: TGTGCCAGTATGGAGTTCCCTGCCCGCCTAGCCAAAAACATTCAGTACTTC.

This clone was seen only once. This rearrangement joins TRBV7-2 to TRBJ2-1; 7 bases match TRBD1. Germline CDR1 SGHTA, CDR2 FQGNSA. Trimming removed 5 bases from V and 9 bases from J; junction bases left unmatched: 10. The CDR3 totals 14 residues. The CDR3 reads CASSTTGDEREQFF. In DNA, the CDR3 is TGTGCCAGCAGCACAACAGGGGACGAGCGTGAGCAGTTCTTC.

The chain is built from TRBV7-8 and TRBJ2-1, with a tentative D call TRBD2 (6 bases). CDR3 size: 14 residues. V lost 2 bases to trimming and J lost 7 bases, with 12 bases between them. Germline CDR1 reads SGHVS; CDR2 reads FQNEAQ. The CDR3 here is CASSLYGGGNEQFF. The DNA of the CDR3 is TGTGCCAGCAGCTTATACGGGGGTGGGAATGAGCAGTTCTTC. The full variable domain, with the rest looked up from reference TRBV7-8 and TRBJ2-1, is GAGVSQSPRYKVAKRGQDVALRCDPISGHVSLFWYQQALGQGPEFLTYFQNEAQLDKSGLPSDRFFAERPEGSVSTLKIQRTQQEDSAVYLCASSLYGGGNEQFFGPGTRLTVL.

In its sample, this clone was seen once. The rearrangement joins TRBV9 to TRBJ1-1, with D hard to call. The germline gives CDR1 SGDLS, CDR2 YYNGEE. Trimming removed 4 bases from V and 11 bases from J, with 9 bases in between. CDR3 length: 10 amino acids. CDR3: CASSLKPAFF. As DNA, the CDR3 is TGTGCCAGCAGCCTCAAGCCGGCTTTCTTT.

V usage is TRBV27 and J usage is TRBJ1-1; possible D gene TRBD1, 6 bases. V lost 6 bases to trimming and J lost 1 base, with 18 bases between them. From germline, CDR1 is MNHEY and CDR2 SMNVEV (reference sequence). The CDR3 length is 16 residues. As DNA, the CDR3 is TGTGCCAGCAGGGTAAACAGGGTCCAAGCGAACACTGAAGCTTTCTTT. It yields the protein CASRVNRVQANTEAFF.

This clone has just one count. The chain carries TRBV9 and TRBJ1-2; 7 nucleotides match TRBD1. The germline CDR1 and CDR2 sequences are SGDLS and YYNGEE. V was clipped by 5 bases and J by 0 bases; unmatched bases: 10. The CDR3 covers 16 residues. DNA for the CDR3: TGTGCCAGCAGTGCGACAGGGAGGCAAACTAACTATGGCTACACCTTC. This translates into CASSATGRQTNYGYTF. Together with reference TRBV9 and TRBJ1-2, the CDR3 gives the full variable domain: DSGVTQTPKHLITATGQRVTLRCSPRSGDLSVYWYQQSLDQGLQFLIQYYNGEERAKGNILERFSAQQFPDLHSELNLSSLELGDSALYFCASSATGRQTNYGYTFGSGTRLTVV.

The chain carries TRBV18 and TRBJ1-6; possibly TRBD1 for D (6 bases). This CDR3 has 11 residues. V shed 4 bases and J shed 14 bases, with 9 bases lying between them. Per the germline V gene, CDR1 is KGHSH and CDR2 is LQKENI. CDR3 DNA: TGTGCCAGCTCACAGACAGGCGCCCTCCACTTT. Translating it yields CASSQTGALHF.

V is TRBV7-2 and J is TRBJ1-1, with 7 bases matching TRBD1. Per germline, CDR1 SGHTA and CDR2 FQGNSA. The CDR3 covers 14 residues. J gave up 1 base and V 3 bases, and 2 bases lay outside the gene matches. The CDR3 DNA is TGTGCCAGCAGCTTGGGGACAGCGAACACTGAAGCTTTCTTT. Protein sequence: CASSLGTANTEAFF.

The chain combines TRBV6-5 with TRBJ2-7, with D maybe TRBD2 (6 bases). V lost 7 bases and J lost 3, with 7 bases in between. Per germline, CDR1 MNHEY and CDR2 SVGAGI. The CDR3 contains 11 residues. The DNA for the CDR3 is TGTGCCAGCATCGGGGGCTACGAGCAGTACTTC. Encoded protein: CASIGGYEQYF.

The chain combines TRBV7-9 with TRBJ2-3, with 10 bases matching TRBD2. There are 17 residues in the CDR3. The germline V gene encodes CDR1 SEHNR and CDR2 FQNEAQ (reference sequence). Trimming took 5 bases from V and 5 from J; bases not matched to a gene: 13. CDR3: CASSLIGLAGEEDTQYF. The CDR3 DNA sequence: TGTGCCAGCAGCCTAATAGGCCTAGCGGGGGAGGAAGATACGCAGTATTTT.

The J gene is TRBJ1-4, the V gene TRBV7-9; 7 bases agree with TRBD1. Germline V gene data show CDR1 as SEHNR and CDR2 as FQNEAQ (reference sequence). V was pared by 4 bases and J by 3 bases, with 2 bases of the junction left unmatched. This CDR3 spans 14 amino acids. CDR3 sequence: CASSSGQPNEKLFF. CDR3 DNA: TGTGCCAGCAGCTCGGGACAGCCTAATGAAAAACTGTTTTTT.

This chain's CDR3 is CAWSIRTGFSYEQYF. DNA for the CDR3: TGTGCCTGGAGTATTAGGACAGGGTTCTCCTACGAGCAGTACTTC. This rearrangement joins TRBV30 to TRBJ2-7; TRBD1 matches at 8 bases. There are 15 residues in the CDR3. Germline CDR1 reads GTSNPN; CDR2 reads SVGIG (reference sequence). V gave up 2 bases and J gave up 0 bases; unmatched junction bases: 6.

The rearrangement links TRBV7-9 to TRBJ1-2; D might be TRBD1 (5 bases). The V gene's germline CDR1 is SEHNR and CDR2 FQNEAQ (reference sequence). V gave up 7 bases and J gave up 2 bases, with 14 bases separating them. CDR3 length equals 14 residues. The CDR3 protein is CASTPDIANYGYTF. In nucleotides, the CDR3 is TGTGCCAGCACCCCGGACATTGCGAACTATGGCTACACCTTC.

The rearrangement links TRBV11-1 to TRBJ2-3, with TRBD2 identical over 7 bases. CDR1 is SGHAT, CDR2 FQDESV, per germline (reference sequence). The length of the CDR3 is 15 residues. V shed 5 bases, J shed 5 bases, and the junction held 10 bases outside the gene matches. The CDR3 is CASSERAGRRDTQYF. The DNA for the CDR3 is TGTGCCAGCAGCGAGCGAGCGGGGAGGAGAGATACGCAGTATTTT.

The chain couples TRBV4-3 to TRBJ1-2, with D perhaps matching TRBD1 (6 bases). Germline V gives CDR1 LGHNA, CDR2 YSLEER. The CDR3 is 16 residues long. Trimming stripped 1 base from V and 4 bases from J, with 16 bases between. The CDR3 DNA reads TGCGCCAGCAGCCAAGTCCTCAGGGGCCCAGTCTATGGCTACACCTTC. Amino acid sequence: CASSQVLRGPVYGYTF.

This sequence joins TRBV5-4 and TRBJ1-1; unclear D gene. There are 12 residues in the CDR3. Between the trimmed V and J ends, which lost 3 bases and 3 bases, there was a span of 6 bases. Germline-derived CDR1 and CDR2 are SGHNT and YYREEE (reference sequence). The DNA for the CDR3 is TGTGCCAGCAGCTCGAGGGACACTGAAGCTTTCTTT. Translated, it gives CASSSRDTEAFF.

This chain links TRBV5-1 with TRBJ2-1; 9 bases align to TRBD1. Trimming removed 4 bases from V and 4 bases from J; junction bases left unmatched: 6. The CDR3 contains 15 residues. CDR1 and CDR2 (germline): SGHRS, YFSETQ. CDR3 region: CASSMTGTGYNEQFF. In DNA, the CDR3 is TGCGCCAGCAGCATGACCGGGACAGGGTACAATGAGCAGTTCTTC.